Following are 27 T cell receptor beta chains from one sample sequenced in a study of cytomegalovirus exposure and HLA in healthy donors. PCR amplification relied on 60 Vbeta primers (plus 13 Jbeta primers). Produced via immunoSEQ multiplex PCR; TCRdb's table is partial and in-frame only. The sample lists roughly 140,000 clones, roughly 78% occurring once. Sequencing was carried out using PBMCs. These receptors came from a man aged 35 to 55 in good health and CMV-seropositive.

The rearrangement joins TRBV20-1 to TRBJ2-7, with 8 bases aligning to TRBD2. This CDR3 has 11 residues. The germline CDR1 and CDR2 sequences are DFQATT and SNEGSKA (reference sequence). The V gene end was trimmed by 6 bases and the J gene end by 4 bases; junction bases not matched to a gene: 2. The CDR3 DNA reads TGCAGTGCCATAGCGGGATACGAGCAGTACTTC. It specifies CSAIAGYEQYF.

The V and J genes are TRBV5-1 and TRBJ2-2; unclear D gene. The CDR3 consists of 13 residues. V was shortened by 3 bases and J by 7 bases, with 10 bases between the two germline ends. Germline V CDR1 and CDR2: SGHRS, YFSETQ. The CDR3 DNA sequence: TGCGCCAGCAGCTCCGACACCCACGGGGAGCTGTTTTTT. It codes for CASSSDTHGELFF.

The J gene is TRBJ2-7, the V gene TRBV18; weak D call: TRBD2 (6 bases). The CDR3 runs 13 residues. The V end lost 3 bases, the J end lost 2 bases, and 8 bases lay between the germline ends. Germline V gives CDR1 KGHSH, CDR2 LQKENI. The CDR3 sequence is CASSPSGPYEQYF. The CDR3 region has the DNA TGTGCCAGCTCACCTAGCGGCCCCTACGAGCAGTACTTC.

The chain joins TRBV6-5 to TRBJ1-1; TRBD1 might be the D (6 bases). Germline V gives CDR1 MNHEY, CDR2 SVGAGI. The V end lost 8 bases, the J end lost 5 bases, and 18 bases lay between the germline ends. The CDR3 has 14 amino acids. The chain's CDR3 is CASQPQGRTTEAFF. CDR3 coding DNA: TGTGCCAGCCAGCCACAGGGACGGACGACTGAAGCTTTCTTT.

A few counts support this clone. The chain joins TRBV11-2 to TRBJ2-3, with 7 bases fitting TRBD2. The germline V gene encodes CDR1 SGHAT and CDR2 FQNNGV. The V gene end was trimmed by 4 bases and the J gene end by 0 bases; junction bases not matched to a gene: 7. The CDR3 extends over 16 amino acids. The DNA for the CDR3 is TGTGCCAGCAGCTCTCATAGCGGGCTAAGCACAGATACGCAGTATTTT. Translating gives CASSSHSGLSTDTQYF.

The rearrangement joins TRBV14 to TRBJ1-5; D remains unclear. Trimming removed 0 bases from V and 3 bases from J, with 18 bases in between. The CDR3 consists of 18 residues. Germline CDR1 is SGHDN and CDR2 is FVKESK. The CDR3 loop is CASSQDGLNKVTNQPQHF. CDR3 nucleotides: TGTGCCAGCAGCCAAGATGGACTGAACAAGGTTACCAATCAGCCCCAGCATTTT. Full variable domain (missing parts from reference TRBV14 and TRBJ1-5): EAGVTQFPSHSVIEKGQTVTLRCDPISGHDNLYWYRRVMGKEIKFLLHFVKESKQDESGMPNNRFLAERTGGTYSTLKVQPAELEDSGVYFCASSQDGLNKVTNQPQHFGDGTRLSIL.

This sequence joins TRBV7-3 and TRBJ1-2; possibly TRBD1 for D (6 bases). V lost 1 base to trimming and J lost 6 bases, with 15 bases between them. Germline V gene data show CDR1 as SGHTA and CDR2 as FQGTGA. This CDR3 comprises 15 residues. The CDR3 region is CASSLSPTGLNGYTF. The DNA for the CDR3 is TGTGCCAGCAGCTTAAGCCCGACAGGTTTGAATGGCTACACCTTC.

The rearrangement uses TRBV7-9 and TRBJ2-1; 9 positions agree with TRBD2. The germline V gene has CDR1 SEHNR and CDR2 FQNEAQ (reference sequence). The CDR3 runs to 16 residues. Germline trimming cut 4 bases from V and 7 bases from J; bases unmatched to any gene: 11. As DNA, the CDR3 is TGTGCCAGCAGCTGGGGGCCTAGCGGGACGGGGAATGAGCAGTTCTTC. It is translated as CASSWGPSGTGNEQFF.

In DNA form, the CDR3 reads TGTGCCTGGAGTTCCGGGACAGGGGGGACTTTACGCGAGCAGTACTTC. Its translation: CAWSSGTGGTLREQYF. The chain joins TRBV30 to TRBJ2-7, with 11 bases lining up with TRBD1. Per the germline V gene, CDR1 is GTSNPN and CDR2 is SVGIG (reference sequence). The CDR3 covers 16 residues. V lost 2 bases to trimming and J lost 6 bases; unmatched junction nucleotides: 12.

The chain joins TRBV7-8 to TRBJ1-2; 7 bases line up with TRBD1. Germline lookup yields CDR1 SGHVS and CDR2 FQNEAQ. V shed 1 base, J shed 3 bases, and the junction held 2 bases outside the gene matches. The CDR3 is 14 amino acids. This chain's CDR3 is CASSLDDRDYGYTF. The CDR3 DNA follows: TGTGCCAGCAGCTTAGATGACAGGGACTATGGCTACACCTTC.

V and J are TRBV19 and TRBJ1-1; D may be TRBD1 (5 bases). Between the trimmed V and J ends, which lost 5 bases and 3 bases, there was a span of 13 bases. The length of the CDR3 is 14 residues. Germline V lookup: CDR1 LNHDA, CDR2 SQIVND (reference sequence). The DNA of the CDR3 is TGTGCCAGTAGTCGGGGAGGGACGGACACTGAAGCTTTCTTT. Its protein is CASSRGGTDTEAFF.

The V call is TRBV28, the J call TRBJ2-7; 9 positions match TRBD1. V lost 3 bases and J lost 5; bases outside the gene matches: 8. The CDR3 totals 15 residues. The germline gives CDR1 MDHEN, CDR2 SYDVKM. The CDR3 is CASSFHGTGTDEQYF. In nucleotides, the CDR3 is TGTGCCAGCAGTTTTCATGGGACAGGGACGGACGAGCAGTACTTC.

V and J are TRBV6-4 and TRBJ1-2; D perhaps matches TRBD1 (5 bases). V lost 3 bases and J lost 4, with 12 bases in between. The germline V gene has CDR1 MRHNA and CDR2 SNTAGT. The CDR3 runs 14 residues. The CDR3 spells CASSEGANGYGYTF. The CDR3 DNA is TGTGCCAGCAGTGAAGGGGCGAATGGCTATGGCTACACCTTC.

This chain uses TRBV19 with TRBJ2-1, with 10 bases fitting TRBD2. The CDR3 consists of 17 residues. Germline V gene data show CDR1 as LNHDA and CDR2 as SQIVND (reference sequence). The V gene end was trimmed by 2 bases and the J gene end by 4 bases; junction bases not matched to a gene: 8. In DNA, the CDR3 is TGTGCCAGTAGTATACTAGCGGGAGTCAGTAATTACAATGAGCAGTTCTTC. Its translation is CASSILAGVSNYNEQFF.

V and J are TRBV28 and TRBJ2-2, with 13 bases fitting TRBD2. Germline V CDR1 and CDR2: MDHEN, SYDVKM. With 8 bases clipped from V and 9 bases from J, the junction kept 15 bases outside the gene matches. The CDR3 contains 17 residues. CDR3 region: CASRAGRTSGRAWELFF. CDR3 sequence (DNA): TGTGCCAGCCGAGCAGGGAGAACTAGCGGGAGGGCCTGGGAGCTGTTTTTT.

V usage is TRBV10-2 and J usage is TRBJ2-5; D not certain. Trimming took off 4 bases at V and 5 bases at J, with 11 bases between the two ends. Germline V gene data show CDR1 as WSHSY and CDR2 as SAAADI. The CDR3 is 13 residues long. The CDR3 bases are TGCGCCAGCAGTGTGAGTAGCATGGAGACCCAGTACTTC. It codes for CASSVSSMETQYF.

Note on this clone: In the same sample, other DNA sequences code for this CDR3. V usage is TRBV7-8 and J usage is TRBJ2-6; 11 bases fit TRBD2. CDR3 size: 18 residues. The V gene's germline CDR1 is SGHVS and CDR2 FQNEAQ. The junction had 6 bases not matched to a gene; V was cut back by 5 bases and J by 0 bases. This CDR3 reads CASSKGTSGNSGANVLTF. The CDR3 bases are TGTGCCAGCAGCAAAGGGACTAGCGGAAACTCTGGGGCCAACGTCCTGACTTTC.

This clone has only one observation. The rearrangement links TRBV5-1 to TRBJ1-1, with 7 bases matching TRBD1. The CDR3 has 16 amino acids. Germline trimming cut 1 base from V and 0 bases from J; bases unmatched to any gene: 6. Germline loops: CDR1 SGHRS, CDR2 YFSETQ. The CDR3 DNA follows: TGCGCCAGCAGCTTGTCCCCGGGACAGATGAACACTGAAGCTTTCTTT. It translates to CASSLSPGQMNTEAFF.

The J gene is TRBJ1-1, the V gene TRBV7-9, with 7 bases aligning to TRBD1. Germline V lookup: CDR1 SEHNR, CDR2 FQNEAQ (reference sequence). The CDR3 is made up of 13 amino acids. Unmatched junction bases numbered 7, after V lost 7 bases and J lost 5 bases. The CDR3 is CASTLQGNTEAFF. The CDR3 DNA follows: TGTGCCAGCACCCTACAGGGGAATACTGAAGCTTTCTTT.

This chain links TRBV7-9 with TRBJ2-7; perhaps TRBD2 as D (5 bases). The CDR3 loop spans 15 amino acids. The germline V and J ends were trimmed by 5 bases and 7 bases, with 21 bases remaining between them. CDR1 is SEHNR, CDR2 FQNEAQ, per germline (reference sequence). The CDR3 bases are TGTGCCAGCAGCCCCGGATGGGGAGATCCGGGGGAGCAGTACTTC. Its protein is CASSPGWGDPGEQYF.

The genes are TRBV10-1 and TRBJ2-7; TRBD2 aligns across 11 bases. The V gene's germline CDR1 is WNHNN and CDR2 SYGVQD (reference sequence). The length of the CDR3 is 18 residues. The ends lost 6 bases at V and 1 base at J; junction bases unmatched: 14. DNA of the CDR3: TGCGCCAGCAGCCTTATAACTAGCGGGAGTAATCGGTCCTACGAGCAGTACTTC. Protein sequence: CASSLITSGSNRSYEQYF.

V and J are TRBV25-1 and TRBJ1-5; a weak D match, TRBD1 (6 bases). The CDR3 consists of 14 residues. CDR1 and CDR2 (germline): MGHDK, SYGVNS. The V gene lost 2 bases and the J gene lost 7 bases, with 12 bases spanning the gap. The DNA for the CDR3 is TGTGCCAGCAGTGAAGCCTACAGGGACCAGCCCCAGCATTTT. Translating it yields CASSEAYRDQPQHF.

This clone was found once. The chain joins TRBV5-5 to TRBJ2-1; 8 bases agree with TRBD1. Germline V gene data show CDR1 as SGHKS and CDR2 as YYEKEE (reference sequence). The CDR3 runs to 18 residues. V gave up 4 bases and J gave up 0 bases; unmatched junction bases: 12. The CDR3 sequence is CASSLGQGGASSYNEQFF. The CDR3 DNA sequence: TGTGCCAGCAGCCTCGGACAGGGTGGAGCGAGCTCCTACAATGAGCAGTTCTTC. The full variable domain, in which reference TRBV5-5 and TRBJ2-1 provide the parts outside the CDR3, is DAGVTQSPTHLIKTRGQQVTLRCSPISGHKSVSWYQQVLGQGPQFIFQYYEKEERGRGNFPDRFSARQFPNYSSELNVNALLLGDSALYLCASSLGQGGASSYNEQFFGPGTRLTVL.

This CDR3 reads CASSLVALNTEAFF. The CDR3 DNA sequence: TGTGCCAGCAGCTTAGTAGCCCTGAACACTGAAGCTTTCTTT. The chain carries TRBV7-9 and TRBJ1-1, with D uncertain. The CDR3 totals 14 residues. Trimming pared 1 base from V and 0 bases from J, leaving 6 bases between. Looked up from germline, CDR1 is SEHNR and CDR2 is FQNEAQ (reference sequence).

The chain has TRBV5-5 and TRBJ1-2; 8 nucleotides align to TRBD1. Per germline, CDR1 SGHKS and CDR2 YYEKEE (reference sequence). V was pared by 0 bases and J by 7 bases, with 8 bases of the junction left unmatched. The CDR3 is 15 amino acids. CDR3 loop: CASSLGQGALSGYTF. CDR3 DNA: TGTGCCAGCAGCTTGGGGCAGGGGGCTTTAAGTGGCTACACCTTC.

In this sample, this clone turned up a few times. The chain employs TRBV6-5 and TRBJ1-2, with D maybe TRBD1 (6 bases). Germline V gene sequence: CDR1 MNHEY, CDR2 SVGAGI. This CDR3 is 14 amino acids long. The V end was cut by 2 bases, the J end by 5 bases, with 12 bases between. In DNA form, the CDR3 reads TGTGCCAGCAGTTACGGCTCAGGGGAGTATGGCTACACCTTC. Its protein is CASSYGSGEYGYTF.

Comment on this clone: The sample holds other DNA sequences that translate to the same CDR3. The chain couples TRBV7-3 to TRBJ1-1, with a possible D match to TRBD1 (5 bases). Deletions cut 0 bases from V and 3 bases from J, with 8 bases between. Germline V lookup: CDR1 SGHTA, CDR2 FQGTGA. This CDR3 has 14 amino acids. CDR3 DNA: TGTGCCAGCAGCTTAACTGGGGCCCACACTGAAGCTTTCTTT. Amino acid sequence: CASSLTGAHTEAFF.